A single sample gave rise to the 22 T cell receptor beta chains below, sequenced in a study of blood T cell repertoires in COVID-19. The data were produced by immunoSEQ multiplex PCR, yet TCRdb's version contains in-frame clones alone and is incomplete. The sample has 11,000 to 15,000 clones, approximately 90% seen once; the top ten hold 4.5% to 6%. Sequenced material: peripheral blood. These receptors came from a human donor in a cohort sampled during active COVID-19.

The chain couples TRBV3-1 (or the pseudogene TRBV3-2) to TRBJ2-5; 12 positions agree with TRBD2. The CDR3 runs 18 residues. V trimming: 1 base; J trimming: 5 bases; junction bases outside the gene matches: 11. Germline V CDR1 and CDR2: LGHDT, YNNKEL (reference sequence). CDR3 sequence (DNA): TGTGCCAGCAGCCAAGGACTAGCGGGAGTAAGTTCTATTGAGACCCAGTACTTC. This encodes CASSQGLAGVSSIETQYF.

This rearrangement joins TRBV19 to TRBJ1-2; the match to TRBD1 covers 7 bases. The CDR3 totals 16 residues. With V trimmed by 4 bases and J by 0 bases, 8 bases remained unmatched. Per the germline V gene, CDR1 is LNHDA and CDR2 is SQIVND (reference sequence). CDR3 nucleotide sequence: TGTGCCAGTAGTACGGATCAGGGACAGCCTAACTATGGCTACACCTTC. Protein: CASSTDQGQPNYGYTF.

The chain links TRBV19 to TRBJ2-7, with D perhaps TRBD2 (5 bases). This CDR3 has 15 residues. Germline V CDR1 and CDR2: LNHDA, SQIVND (reference sequence). Trimming removed 5 bases from V and 2 bases from J, with 16 bases in between. CDR3 sequence (DNA): TGTGCCAGTAGTCCAATTGAGACGGGGACCTACGAGCAGTACTTC. As protein: CASSPIETGTYEQYF.

The table lists this clone with a few counts. V is TRBV19 and J is TRBJ1-5, with D maybe TRBD1 (6 bases). Per germline, CDR1 LNHDA and CDR2 SQIVND (reference sequence). The CDR3 sequence is 15 residues long. V was shortened by 6 bases and J by 1 base, with 13 bases between the two germline ends. Here the CDR3 reads CASRPTGLSNQPQHF. CDR3 in DNA: TGTGCCAGTAGACCGACAGGATTGAGCAATCAGCCCCAGCATTTT.

Remarks on this clone: One junction end disagrees with the germline gene, perhaps due to a read error. V usage is TRBV5-1 and J usage is TRBJ2-7; 9 nucleotides agree with TRBD1. Germline lookup yields CDR1 SGHRS and CDR2 YFSETQ. The CDR3 spans 15 residues. The CDR3 DNA reads TGCGCCAGCAGTTTGGGGACAGGGAGGGGCTACGAGCAGTACTTC. Its protein is CASSLGTGRGYEQYF.

This clone was detected once. The V gene is TRBV29-1, the J gene TRBJ2-1; 11 nucleotides line up with TRBD2. CDR3 length: 13 amino acids. The V and J ends lost 6 bases and 4 bases, in that order; junction bases with no gene match: 2. CDR1 is SQVTM and CDR2 is ANQGSEA in the germline V gene. This chain's CDR3 is CSVASGGYNEQFF. CDR3 DNA sequence: TGCAGCGTAGCTAGCGGGGGGTACAATGAGCAGTTCTTC.

The V gene is TRBV7-2, the J gene TRBJ2-7, with a possible D match to TRBD1 (5 bases). The V gene lost 1 base and the J gene lost 2 bases, with 12 bases spanning the gap. Germline-derived CDR1 and CDR2 are SGHTA and FQGNSA. The CDR3 covers 15 residues. The chain's CDR3 is CASSLGSTETYEQYF. CDR3 bases: TGTGCCAGCAGCTTAGGGTCGACAGAGACCTACGAGCAGTACTTC. The complete variable domain, with remaining parts taken from reference TRBV7-2 and TRBJ2-7, reads GAGVSQSPSNKVTEKGKDVELRCDPISGHTALYWYRQSLGQGLEFLIYFQGNSAPDKSGLPSDRFSAERTGGSVSTLTIQRTQQEDSAVYLCASSLGSTETYEQYFGPGTRLTVT.

The rearrangement uses TRBV7-9 and TRBJ2-1, with D unresolved. This CDR3 is built from 14 residues. The V end was cut by 2 bases, the J end by 5 bases, with 10 bases between. Germline-derived CDR1 and CDR2 are SEHNR and FQNEAQ (reference sequence). CDR3 nucleotide sequence: TGTGCCAGCAGCTTAACGACACGGAACAATGAGCAGTTCTTC. This sequence encodes CASSLTTRNNEQFF.

The chain recombines TRBV3-1 (or the pseudogene TRBV3-2) with TRBJ1-4; tentatively, D is TRBD1 (6 bases). V shed 8 bases and J shed 5 bases, with 12 bases lying between them. In germline, CDR1 is LGHDT, CDR2 YNNKEL (reference sequence). The CDR3 totals 13 residues. The DNA of the CDR3 is TGTGCCAGCGGGGGCCAGAGAAATGAAAAACTGTTTTTT. It codes for CASGGQRNEKLFF.

The chain is built from TRBV27 and TRBJ2-3; D gene uncertain. Germline V CDR1 and CDR2: MNHEY, SMNVEV (reference sequence). CDR3 length: 13 amino acids. The V end was cut by 4 bases, the J end by 3 bases, with 8 bases between. The CDR3 coding sequence is TGTGCCAGCAGTTCTGGAGCGACAGATACGCAGTATTTT. Translation gives CASSSGATDTQYF.

The rearrangement links TRBV7-9 to TRBJ2-2; D is tentatively TRBD1 or TRBD2 (6 bases each). Germline V gene sequence: CDR1 SEHNR, CDR2 FQNEAQ (reference sequence). Deletions cut 9 bases from V and 2 bases from J, with 13 bases between. The CDR3 sequence is 14 residues long. DNA for the CDR3: TGTGCCAGTACGGGGGCGACTAACACCGGGGAGCTGTTTTTT. This encodes CASTGATNTGELFF.

This chain links TRBV29-1 with TRBJ1-1; 7 nucleotides agree with TRBD1. This CDR3 has 12 amino acids. With 7 bases clipped from V and 1 base from J, the junction kept 3 bases outside the gene matches. In germline, CDR1 is SQVTM, CDR2 ANQGSEA. The DNA of the CDR3 is TGCAGCGGAAGGACAGGGAACACTGAAGCTTTCTTT. Encoded protein: CSGRTGNTEAFF.

J is TRBJ2-1 and V is TRBV5-4; 11 bases line up with TRBD2. This CDR3 is built from 15 residues. Unmatched junction bases numbered 5, after V lost 4 bases and J lost 5 bases. Germline CDR1 and CDR2: SGHNT and YYREEE (reference sequence). CDR3 sequence (DNA): TGTGCCAGCAGCGGGCCGGGACTAGCGGACAATGAGCAGTTCTTC. This gives the protein CASSGPGLADNEQFF.

The rearrangement uses TRBV24-1 and TRBJ1-4, with 9 positions matching TRBD1. This CDR3 is built from 16 residues. The V gene end was trimmed by 4 bases and the J gene end by 5 bases; junction bases not matched to a gene: 7. Per the germline V gene, CDR1 is KGHDR and CDR2 is SFDVKD. As DNA, the CDR3 is TGTGCCACCAGTGAACCCGGGACAGGGAGGAATGAAAAACTGTTTTTT. The encoded protein is CATSEPGTGRNEKLFF.

The chain uses TRBV6-5 and TRBJ1-6, with no clear D. The germline V and J ends were trimmed by 2 bases and 7 bases, with 9 bases remaining between them. In germline, CDR1 is MNHEY, CDR2 SVGAGI. CDR3 length equals 14 residues. CDR3 residues: CASSYPEGNSPLHF. The CDR3 DNA reads TGTGCCAGCAGTTACCCGGAGGGCAATTCACCCCTCCACTTT.

This clone came up a few times. V usage is TRBV5-5 and J usage is TRBJ1-1; 7 bases line up with TRBD1. J was trimmed by 4 bases and V by 2 bases; bases with no gene match: 5. Germline loops: CDR1 SGHKS, CDR2 YYEKEE (reference sequence). There are 14 residues in the CDR3. The CDR3 DNA reads TGTGCCAGCAGCTTACAGGGGTCGGGCACTGAAGCTTTCTTT. It yields the protein CASSLQGSGTEAFF.

This clone was counted a few times. The chain combines TRBV19 with TRBJ2-7, with 8 bases lining up with TRBD2. Germline CDR1 and CDR2: LNHDA and SQIVND (reference sequence). Trimming took 0 bases from V and 3 from J; bases not matched to a gene: 7. The CDR3 is 16 amino acids. The CDR3 is CASSIDGDSGIYEQYF. The CDR3 nucleotides read TGTGCCAGTAGTATAGACGGCGATAGCGGGATCTACGAGCAGTACTTC.

J is TRBJ1-4 and V is TRBV27, with 7 bases lining up with TRBD1. The junction had 14 bases not matched to a gene; V was cut back by 3 bases and J by 7 bases. The length of the CDR3 is 17 residues. Germline CDR1 is MNHEY and CDR2 is SMNVEV (reference sequence). CDR3 region: CASSFLSGGQRIEKLFF. CDR3 nucleotides: TGTGCCAGCAGTTTCTTGTCCGGGGGACAGCGTATTGAAAAACTGTTTTTT.

The V and J genes are TRBV27 and TRBJ2-1, with TRBD2 matching over 11 bases. Germline V gene sequence: CDR1 MNHEY, CDR2 SMNVEV (reference sequence). V gave up 5 bases and J gave up 0 bases; unmatched junction bases: 18. CDR3 length: 21 residues. This chain's CDR3 is CASSIRTGTSGSLSSYNEQFF. The CDR3 DNA is TGTGCCAGCAGTATCCGTACCGGGACTAGCGGCTCCCTTAGCTCCTACAATGAGCAGTTCTTC.

The chain couples TRBV6-2 or TRBV6-3 to TRBJ2-3; D is perhaps TRBD2 (5 bases). CDR1 MNHEY and CDR2 SVGEGT come from the germline V gene. V was shortened by 0 bases and J by 2 bases, with 12 bases between the two germline ends. This CDR3 has 16 amino acids. CDR3 residues: CASSYSIRDITDTQYF. In nucleotides, the CDR3 is TGTGCCAGCAGTTACTCCATCCGGGATATCACAGATACGCAGTATTTT.

The CDR3 sequence is CASSPPSRQSDTQYF. The CDR3 nucleotides read TGTGCCAGCAGCCCCCCTAGTCGGCAGTCAGATACGCAGTATTTT. V is TRBV7-2 and J is TRBJ2-3; unclear D gene. The V gene's germline CDR1 is SGHTA and CDR2 FQGNSA. CDR3 size: 15 residues. Trimming shortened V by 5 bases and J by 4 bases, and 16 bases separated the two germline ends. The entire variable domain, with the rest obtained from reference TRBV7-2 and TRBJ2-3, is as follows: GAGVSQSPSNKVTEKGKDVELRCDPISGHTALYWYRQSLGQGLEFLIYFQGNSAPDKSGLPSDRFSAERTGGSVSTLTIQRTQQEDSAVYLCASSPPSRQSDTQYFGPGTRLTVL.

The chain joins TRBV28 to TRBJ2-2; 7 bases are a match to TRBD2. Trimming took 7 bases from V and 2 from J; bases not matched to a gene: 13. This CDR3 contains 17 residues. Germline lookup yields CDR1 MDHEN and CDR2 SYDVKM. The CDR3, as DNA: TGTGCCAGCACCCCCCTAGTGAGGGAGGGAAACACCGGGGAGCTGTTTTTT. It yields the protein CASTPLVREGNTGELFF.